This passage covers 17 T cell receptor beta chains from one sample sequenced in a study of early T cells in non-severe SARS-CoV-2 infection. TCRdb re-called the 5' RACE reads with MiXCR, one entry per CDR3 protein. The repertoire includes under 35,000 distinct CDR3 sequences, about 4.9% of them detected once, and about a fifth sits in the top ten. The source material was whole blood. All receptors derive from an adult who was a healthcare worker with PCR-confirmed SARS-CoV-2 infection or an uninfected control (not recorded which).

The chain employs TRBV7-2 and TRBJ1-1; no reliable D call. This CDR3 contains 15 residues. Germline V gene data show CDR1 as SGHTA and CDR2 as FQGNSA. V was shortened by 2 bases and J by 0 bases, with 10 bases between the two germline ends. The CDR3, as DNA: TGTGCCAGCAGCTTACACGCCACGATGAACACTGAAGCTTTCTTT. This codes for CASSLHATMNTEAFF.

The table lists this clonotype with many counts. The rearrangement links TRBV3-1 to TRBJ1-1, with no clear D. Germline V gene data show CDR1 as LGHDT and CDR2 as YNNKEL (reference sequence). The germline V and J ends were trimmed by 1 base and 2 bases, with 14 bases remaining between them. The CDR3 covers 16 residues. The CDR3 sequence is CASSQARGVVNTEAFF. In DNA, the CDR3 is TGTGCCAGCAGCCAAGCGCGCGGGGTTGTCAACACTGAAGCTTTCTTT.

This clonotype came up many times. J is TRBJ2-7 and V is TRBV18; 8 bases agree with TRBD1. CDR1 and CDR2 (germline): KGHSH, LQKENI. This CDR3 is built from 14 residues. V lost 4 bases to trimming and J lost 2 bases; unmatched junction nucleotides: 4. The CDR3 DNA is TGTGCCAGCTCACAAGGACAGGGCCCCTACGAGCAGTACTTC. Amino acid sequence: CASSQGQGPYEQYF. The complete variable domain, with remaining parts taken from reference TRBV18 and TRBJ2-7, reads NAGVMQNPRHLVRRRGQEARLRCSPMKGHSHVYWYRQLPEEGLKFMVYLQKENIIDESGMPKERFSAEFPKEGPSILRIQQVVRGDSAAYFCASSQGQGPYEQYFGPGTRLTVT.

In this sample, this clonotype turned up many times. The chain is built from TRBV6-6 and TRBJ1-1; tentative D call: TRBD1 (5 bases). V was trimmed by 2 bases and J by 0 bases, leaving 19 bases between them. This CDR3 region has 18 residues. Germline lookup yields CDR1 MNHNY and CDR2 SVGAGI (reference sequence). The CDR3 loop is CASSYTSGGGSLNTEAFF. The CDR3 coding sequence is TGTGCCAGCAGTTACACGTCTGGCGGGGGATCTTTGAACACTGAAGCTTTCTTT.

This clonotype appeared many times. This chain connects TRBV2 to TRBJ2-1, with a tentative D call TRBD2 (6 bases). V lost 0 bases to trimming and J lost 5 bases, with 17 bases between them. This CDR3 contains 17 residues. Looked up from germline, CDR1 is SNHLY and CDR2 is FYNNEI. The CDR3 is CASSEAEAGRGDNEQFF. The CDR3 DNA follows: TGTGCCAGCAGTGAAGCAGAAGCGGGCCGGGGAGACAATGAGCAGTTCTTC.

At least ten counts were recorded for this clonotype. The V gene is TRBV25-1, the J gene TRBJ2-1; 10 nucleotides align to TRBD2. The V segment lost 5 bases and the J segment 15 bases; nucleotides outside the gene matches: 10. Germline values: CDR1 MGHDK, CDR2 SYGVNS. CDR3 size: 13 residues. The CDR3 DNA follows: TGTGCCAGCAGTTCAACGGCAGCGGGAGGGCCGTTCTTC. It encodes CASSSTAAGGPFF.

This clonotype was seen at least ten times. The chain recombines TRBV6-5 with TRBJ2-7; D might be TRBD1 (5 bases). This CDR3 is 15 amino acids long. CDR1 and CDR2 from the germline V gene are MNHEY and SVGAGI. V lost 0 bases, J lost 3 bases, and 12 bases lay in between. The CDR3 region is CASSYSADTVYEQYF. The CDR3 DNA sequence: TGTGCCAGCAGTTACTCGGCGGACACCGTCTACGAGCAGTACTTC.

The table lists this clonotype with many counts. The rearrangement uses TRBV11-2 and TRBJ2-7; TRBD1 is a possible D gene (6 bases). The length of the CDR3 is 13 residues. Germline CDR1 is SGHAT and CDR2 is FQNNGV. V was shortened by 4 bases and J by 7 bases, with 14 bases between the two germline ends. The CDR3 region has the DNA TGTGCCAGCAGCTCCTATTTACAGGGAGAGCAGTACTTC. This gives the protein CASSSYLQGEQYF.

This clonotype was seen at least ten times. J is TRBJ1-6 and V is TRBV28, with 8 bases identical to TRBD1. V shed 1 base, J shed 7 bases, and the junction held 3 bases outside the gene matches. CDR1 is MDHEN and CDR2 is SYDVKM in the germline V gene. The CDR3 is made up of 15 amino acids. The CDR3 sequence: CASSLSGQGNSPLHF. CDR3 nucleotide sequence: TGTGCCAGCAGTTTATCAGGACAGGGAAATTCACCCCTCCACTTT. Based on the CDR3 plus reference TRBV28 and TRBJ1-6, the full variable domain is DVKVTQSSRYLVKRTGEKVFLECVQDMDHENMFWYRQDPGLGLRLIYFSYDVKMKEKGDIPEGYSVSREKKERFSLILESASTNQTSMYLCASSLSGQGNSPLHFGNGTRLTVT.

This clonotype was seen many times. The chain combines TRBV12-3 or TRBV12-4 with TRBJ2-7; maybe TRBD2 (5 bases). The V end lost 5 bases, the J end lost 1 base, and 15 bases lay between the germline ends. CDR3 length: 15 residues. CDR3 residues: CASSTTNEGSYEQYF. CDR3 bases: TGTGCCAGCAGTACGACTAATGAGGGTTCCTACGAGCAGTACTTC.

This clonotype was seen a few times. The J gene is TRBJ2-7, the V gene TRBV30; no definite D call. Germline V CDR1 and CDR2: GTSNPN, SVGIG (reference sequence). Trimming stripped 0 bases from V and 2 bases from J, with 8 bases between. The CDR3 loop spans 13 amino acids. The DNA of the CDR3 is TGTGCCTGGAGTGTTGCAGGTCCCTACGAGCAGTACTTC. Translating gives CAWSVAGPYEQYF.

This clonotype was counted at least ten times. CDR3 nucleotides: TGTGCCAGCTCGTTTGGGAGGAACACTGAAGCTTTCTTT. Protein sequence: CASSFGRNTEAFF. The rearrangement uses TRBV18 and TRBJ1-1; D ambiguous. The V end lost 6 bases, the J end lost 1 base, and 9 bases lay between the germline ends. Per the germline V gene, CDR1 is KGHSH and CDR2 is LQKENI. The CDR3 has 13 residues.

The chain joins TRBV3-1 to TRBJ2-2; the D is unclear. V lost 3 bases and J lost 3, with 8 bases in between. Germline V CDR1 and CDR2: LGHDT, YNNKEL (reference sequence). This CDR3 region has 14 residues. CDR3 protein: CASSQSADTGELFF. For the CDR3, the DNA is TGTGCCAGCAGCCAGAGTGCGGACACCGGGGAGCTGTTTTTT.

This clonotype was seen many times. This sequence joins TRBV20-1 and TRBJ2-5, with TRBD1 matching over 10 bases. CDR1 is DFQATT, CDR2 SNEGSKA, per germline (reference sequence). V shed 0 bases, J shed 5 bases, and the junction held 9 bases outside the gene matches. The CDR3 loop spans 16 amino acids. In DNA form, the CDR3 reads TGCAGTGCTAGAGAGGGGACAGGGGCGGCGACGGAGACCCAGTACTTC. This encodes CSAREGTGAATETQYF.

This clonotype has a handful of counts. The chain employs TRBV6-6 and TRBJ2-7; D is possibly TRBD1 (6 bases). The V end was cut by 7 bases, the J end by 6 bases, with 13 bases between. Germline lookup yields CDR1 MNHNY and CDR2 SVGAGI (reference sequence). CDR3 length: 12 residues. The CDR3 region has the DNA TGTGCCAGCACCAGGGGCGGTACCGAGCAGTACTTC. It codes for CASTRGGTEQYF.

Concerning this clonotype itself: A much larger clone lies a single base off, so this may be a read error. The chain combines TRBV2 with TRBJ1-1, with D possibly matching TRBD1 (6 bases). Germline lookup yields CDR1 SNHLY and CDR2 FYNNEI. This CDR3 has 14 residues. V was shortened by 6 bases and J by 0 bases, with 11 bases between the two germline ends. The CDR3 DNA is TGTGCCAGCAGGAGACAGGACATGAACACTGAAGCTTTCTTT. This codes for CASRRQDMNTEAFF.

This clonotype was counted at least ten times. This chain joins TRBV10-3 and TRBJ2-7; D might be TRBD1 or TRBD2, each matching 5 bases. Germline CDR1 and CDR2: ENHRY and SYGVKD. The CDR3 has 14 residues. Trimming pared 0 bases from V and 0 bases from J, leaving 6 bases between. The CDR3 DNA reads as TGTGCCATCAGTGAGTCGGGGACCTCCTACGAGCAGTACTTC. Translation: CAISESGTSYEQYF.